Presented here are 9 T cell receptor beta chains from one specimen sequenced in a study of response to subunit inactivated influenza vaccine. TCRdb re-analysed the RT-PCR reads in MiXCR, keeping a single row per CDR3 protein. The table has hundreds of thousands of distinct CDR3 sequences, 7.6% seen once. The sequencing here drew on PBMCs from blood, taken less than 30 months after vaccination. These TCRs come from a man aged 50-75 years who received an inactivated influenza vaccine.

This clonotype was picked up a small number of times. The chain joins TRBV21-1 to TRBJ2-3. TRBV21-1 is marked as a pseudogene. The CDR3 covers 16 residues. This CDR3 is CASSISTLEGTDTQYF. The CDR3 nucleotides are TGTGCCAGCAGCATATCGACCCTAGAGGGCACAGATACGCAGTATTTT.

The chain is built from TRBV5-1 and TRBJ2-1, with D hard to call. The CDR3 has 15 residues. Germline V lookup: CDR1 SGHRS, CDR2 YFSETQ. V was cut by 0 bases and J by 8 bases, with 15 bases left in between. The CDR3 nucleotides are TGCGCCAGCAGCTTGGCCCCCGAACCCCGGGATGAGCAGTTCTTC. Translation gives CASSLAPEPRDEQFF.

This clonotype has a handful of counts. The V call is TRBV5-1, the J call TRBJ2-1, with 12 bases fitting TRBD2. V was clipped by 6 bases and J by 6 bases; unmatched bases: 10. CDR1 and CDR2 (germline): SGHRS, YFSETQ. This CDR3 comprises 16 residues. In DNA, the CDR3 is TGCGCCAGCACCTCGATGACTAGCGGGAGAGGCAATGAGCAGTTCTTC. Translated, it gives CASTSMTSGRGNEQFF. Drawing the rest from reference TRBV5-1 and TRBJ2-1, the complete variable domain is KAGVTQTPRYLIKTRGQQVTLSCSPISGHRSVSWYQQTPGQGLQFLFEYFSETQRNKGNFPGRFSGRQFSNSRSEMNVSTLELGDSALYLCASTSMTSGRGNEQFFGPGTRLTVL.

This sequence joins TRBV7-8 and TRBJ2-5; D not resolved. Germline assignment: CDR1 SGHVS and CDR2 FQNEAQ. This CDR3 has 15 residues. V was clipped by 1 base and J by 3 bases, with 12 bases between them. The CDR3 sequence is CASSLGPQEKETQYF. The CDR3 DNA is TGTGCCAGCAGCTTAGGGCCCCAGGAAAAAGAGACCCAGTACTTC.

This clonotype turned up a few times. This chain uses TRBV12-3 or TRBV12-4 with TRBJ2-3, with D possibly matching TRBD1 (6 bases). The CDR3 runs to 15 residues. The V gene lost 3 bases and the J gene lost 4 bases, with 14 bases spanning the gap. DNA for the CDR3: TGTGCCAGCAGTTTCTTCAGGGGCGCCTCAGATACGCAGTATTTT. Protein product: CASSFFRGASDTQYF.

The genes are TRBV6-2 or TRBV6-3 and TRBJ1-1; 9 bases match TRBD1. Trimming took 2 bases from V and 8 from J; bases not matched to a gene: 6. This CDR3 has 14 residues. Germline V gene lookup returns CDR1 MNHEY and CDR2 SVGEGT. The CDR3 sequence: CASSYGTGKMEAFF. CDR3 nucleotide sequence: TGTGCCAGCAGTTACGGGACAGGGAAAATGGAAGCTTTCTTT.

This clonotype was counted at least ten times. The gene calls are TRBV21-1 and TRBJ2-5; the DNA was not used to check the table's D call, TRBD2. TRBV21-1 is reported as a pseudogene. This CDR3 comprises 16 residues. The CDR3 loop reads CASSLPGTAEVETQYF. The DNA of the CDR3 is TGTGCCAGCAGCTTACCTGGGACTGCTGAAGTGGAGACCCAGTACTTC.

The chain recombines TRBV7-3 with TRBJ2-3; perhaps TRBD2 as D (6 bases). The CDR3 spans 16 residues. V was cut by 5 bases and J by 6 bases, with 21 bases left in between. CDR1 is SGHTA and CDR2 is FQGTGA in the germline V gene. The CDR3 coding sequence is TGTGCCAGCAGCCGTATTGCGGGAAACTCGGGGGATACGCAGTATTTT. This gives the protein CASSRIAGNSGDTQYF.

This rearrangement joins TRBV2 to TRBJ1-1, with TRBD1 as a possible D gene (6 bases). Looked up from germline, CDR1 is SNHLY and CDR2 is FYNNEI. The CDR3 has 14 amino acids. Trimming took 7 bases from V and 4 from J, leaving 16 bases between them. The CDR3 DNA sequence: TGTGCCAGCACCCAAACGGGGGGCCGCACTGAAGCTTTCTTT. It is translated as CASTQTGGRTEAFF.